The TCR beta chain described here comes from a study of human T cells and chemical hapten exposure. General observations from the study: It was expanded TCRs that formed significantly more large CDR3 similarity clusters than controls did.

CDR3 length: 15 amino acids. The trim removed 5 bases at V and 6 bases at J, leaving 8 bases unmatched. Germline V CDR1 and CDR2: SEHNR, FQNEAQ (reference sequence). This clonotype was seen only a few times. Antigen: not known. TCRdb recomputed calls from the RACE reads with MiXCR, one row per CDR3 protein. The table lists 95,000 to 150,000 distinct CDR3 sequences, less than 15% of them singletons. Sample time point: pre-sensitization, week 0. Documented treatment: therapeutic diphenylcyclopropenone sensitization with weekly scalp DPC. The origin of this receptor is a woman aged 18-29 years with alopecia areata. Some clones in this sample may be carry-over from other donors' samples. The sequences come from whole blood, collected in connection with sensitization to the hapten diphenylcyclopropenone (DPC). The genes are TRBV7-9 and TRBJ2-3; 10 nucleotides line up with TRBD1. CDR3 bases: TGTGCCAGCAGCCGCGGACAGGGGGTATCCGATACGCAGTATTTT. Translating gives CASSRGQGVSDTQYF.